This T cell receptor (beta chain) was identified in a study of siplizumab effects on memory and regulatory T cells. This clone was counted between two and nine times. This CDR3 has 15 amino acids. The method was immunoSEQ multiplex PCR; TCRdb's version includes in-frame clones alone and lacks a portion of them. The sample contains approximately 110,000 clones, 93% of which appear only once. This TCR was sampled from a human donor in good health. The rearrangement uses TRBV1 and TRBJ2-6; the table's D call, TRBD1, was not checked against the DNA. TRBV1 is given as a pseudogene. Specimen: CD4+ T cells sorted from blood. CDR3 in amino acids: CTSSCAQSRANVLTF. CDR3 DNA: TGCACCAGCAGTTGTGCACAAAGTCGGGCCAACGTCCTGACTTTC.